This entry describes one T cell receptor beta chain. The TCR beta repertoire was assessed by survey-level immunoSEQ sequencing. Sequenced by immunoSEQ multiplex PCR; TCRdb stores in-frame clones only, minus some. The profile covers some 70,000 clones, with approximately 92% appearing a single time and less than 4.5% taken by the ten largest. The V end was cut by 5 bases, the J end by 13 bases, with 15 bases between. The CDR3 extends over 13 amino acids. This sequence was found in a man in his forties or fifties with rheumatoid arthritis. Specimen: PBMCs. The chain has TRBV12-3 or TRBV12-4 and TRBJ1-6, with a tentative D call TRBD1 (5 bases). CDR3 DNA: TGTGCCAGCAGTCCGGACATGGTTGCGCCCCTCCACTTT. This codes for CASSPDMVAPLHF.